This TCR beta chain was profiled in a study of T-cell reconstitution after alpha-beta-depleted transplantation in children. This clonotype was seen at least ten times. Unique molecular identifiers were used in preparing the TCRbeta library. TCRdb analysed the PCR reads with MiXCR anew, one entry per CDR3 protein. The repertoire consists of about 460,000 distinct CDR3 sequences, with around 13% occurring once and the leading ten covering over 5.5%. The clonotype was recovered from a human donor who donated a stem cell graft to a child with combined immunodeficiency. The sample consisted of PBMCs from the stem cell graft donor, taken from the stem cell graft.

The CDR3 DNA follows: TGCGCCAGCAGCCAAGATGCCAGCGGGGGGTACAATGAGCAGTTCTTC. It specifies CASSQDASGGYNEQFF. This chain connects TRBV4-3 to TRBJ2-1, with 9 bases identical to TRBD2. Germline V gives CDR1 LGHNA, CDR2 YSLEER. This CDR3 has 16 residues. V was clipped by 0 bases and J by 4 bases; unmatched bases: 4.